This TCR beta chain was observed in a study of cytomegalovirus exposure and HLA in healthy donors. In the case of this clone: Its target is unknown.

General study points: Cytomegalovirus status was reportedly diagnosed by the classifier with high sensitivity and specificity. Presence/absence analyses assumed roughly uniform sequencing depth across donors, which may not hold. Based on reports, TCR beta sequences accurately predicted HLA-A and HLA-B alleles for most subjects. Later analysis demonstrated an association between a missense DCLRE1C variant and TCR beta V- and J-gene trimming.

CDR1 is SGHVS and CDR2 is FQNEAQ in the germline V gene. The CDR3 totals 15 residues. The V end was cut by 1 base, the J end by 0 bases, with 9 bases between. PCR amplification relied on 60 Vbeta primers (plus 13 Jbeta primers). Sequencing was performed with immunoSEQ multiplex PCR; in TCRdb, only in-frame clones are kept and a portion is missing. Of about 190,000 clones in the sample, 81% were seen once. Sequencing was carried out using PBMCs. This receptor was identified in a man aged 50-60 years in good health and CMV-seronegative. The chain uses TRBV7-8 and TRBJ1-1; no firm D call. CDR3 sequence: CASSLDREMNTEAFF. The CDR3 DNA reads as TGTGCCAGCAGCTTAGATCGCGAAATGAACACTGAAGCTTTCTTT.